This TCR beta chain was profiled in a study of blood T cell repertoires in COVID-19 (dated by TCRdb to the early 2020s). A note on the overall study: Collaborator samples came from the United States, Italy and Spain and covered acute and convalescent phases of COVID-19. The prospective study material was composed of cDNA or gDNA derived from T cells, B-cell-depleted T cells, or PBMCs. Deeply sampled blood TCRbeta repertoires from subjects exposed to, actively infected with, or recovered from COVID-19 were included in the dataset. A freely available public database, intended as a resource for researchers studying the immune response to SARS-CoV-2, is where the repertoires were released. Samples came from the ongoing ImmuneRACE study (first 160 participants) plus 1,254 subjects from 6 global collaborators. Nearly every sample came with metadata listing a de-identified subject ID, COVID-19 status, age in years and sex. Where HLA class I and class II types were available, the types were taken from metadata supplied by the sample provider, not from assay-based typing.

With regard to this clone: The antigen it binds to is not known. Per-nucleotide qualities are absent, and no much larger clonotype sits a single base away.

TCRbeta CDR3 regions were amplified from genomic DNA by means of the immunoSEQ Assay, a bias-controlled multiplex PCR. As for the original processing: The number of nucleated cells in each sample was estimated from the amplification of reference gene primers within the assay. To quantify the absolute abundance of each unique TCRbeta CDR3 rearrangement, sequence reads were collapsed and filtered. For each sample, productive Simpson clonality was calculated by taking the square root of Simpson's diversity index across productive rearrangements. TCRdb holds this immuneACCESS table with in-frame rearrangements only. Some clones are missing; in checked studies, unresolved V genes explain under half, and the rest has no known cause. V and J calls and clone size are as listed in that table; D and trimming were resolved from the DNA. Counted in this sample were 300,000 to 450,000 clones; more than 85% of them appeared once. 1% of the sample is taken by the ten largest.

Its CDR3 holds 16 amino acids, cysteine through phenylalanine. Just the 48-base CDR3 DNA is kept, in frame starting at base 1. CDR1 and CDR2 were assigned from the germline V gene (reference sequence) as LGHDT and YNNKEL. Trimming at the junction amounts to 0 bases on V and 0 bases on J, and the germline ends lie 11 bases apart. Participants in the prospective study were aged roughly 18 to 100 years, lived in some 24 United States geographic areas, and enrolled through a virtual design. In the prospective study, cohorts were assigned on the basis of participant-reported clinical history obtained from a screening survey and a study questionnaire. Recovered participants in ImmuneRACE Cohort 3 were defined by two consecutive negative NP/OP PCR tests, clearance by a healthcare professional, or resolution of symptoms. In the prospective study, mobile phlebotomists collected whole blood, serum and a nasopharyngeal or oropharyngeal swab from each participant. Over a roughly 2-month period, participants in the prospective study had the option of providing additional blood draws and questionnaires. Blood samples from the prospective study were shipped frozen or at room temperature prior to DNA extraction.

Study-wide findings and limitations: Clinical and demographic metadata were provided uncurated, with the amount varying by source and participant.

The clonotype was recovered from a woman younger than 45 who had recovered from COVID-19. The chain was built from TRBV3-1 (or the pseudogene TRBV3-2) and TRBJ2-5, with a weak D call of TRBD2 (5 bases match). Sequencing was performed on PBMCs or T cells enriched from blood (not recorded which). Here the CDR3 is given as CASSQDDSAYQETQYF. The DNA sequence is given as TGTGCCAGCAGCCAAGATGATAGCGCCTACCAAGAGACCCAGTACTTC.